This T cell receptor (beta chain) was sequenced for a study of T and B cells in COVID-19 patients. Study-level findings and limits: Sorted SARS-CoV-2-responsive or tetramer+ T cells and CD4+, regulatory and CD8+ subsets were not yet sequenced.

The CDR3 totals 14 residues. Germline CDR1 SEHNR, CDR2 FQNEAQ (reference sequence). Trimming removed 3 bases from V and 7 bases from J, with 16 bases in between. BIOMED2 TRB-A/B primer pools were used in multiplex TRB PCR. MiXCR, run by TCRdb on the multiplex PCR reads, gives a single entry per CDR3 protein. The sample has 10,000 or so distinct CDR3 sequences, 30% seen once. About this clonotype itself: What it binds is unknown.

Each TRB amplification used about 250-550 ng of genomic DNA from blood. The specimen was blood. The TCR sequence derives from a human donor with active COVID-19. The rearrangement joins TRBV7-9 to TRBJ2-7; D unclear. CDR3 bases: TGTGCCAGCAGCTTGTCTGCCTCCTCTAGGGAGCAGTACTTC. This sequence encodes CASSLSASSREQYF.